The rows below give T cell receptor beta chains drawn from one sample of a study of radiotherapy plus CTLA-4 blockade in lung cancer. The protocol was immunoSEQ multiplex PCR, while the TCRdb copy is restricted to in-frame clones and leaves out a portion. The data contain tens of thousands of clones, around 77% of them seen just once; the ten biggest clones take up around 10%. Sample: peripheral blood, taken from a patient treated with radiotherapy plus ipilimumab. The receptors were sampled from a human donor with non-small cell lung cancer who had stable disease on radiotherapy plus ipilimumab. Both conserved end residues are trimmed from each CDR3. Fields, in order: V gene, clone size, CDR3 protein. Size is stated for part of the rows, as once, few or many counts, or as a class when the clone is expanded.

TRBV28	.	ASSQGQVYGYT
TRBV6-5	.	ASSYSTGQGGEKLF
TRBV11-2	.	ASSLGRPRGVEWLVGF
TRBV7-2	.	ASSSGVGRTEAF
TRBV19	.	ASSILRSDPSNQPQH
TRBV6-5	.	ASSSRGRVNEQF
TRBV15	.	ATSIGGIEKLF
TRBV7-2	.	ASSLFGGGLSNEQF
TRBV19	.	ASSGTVTGELF
TRBV11-2	.	ASSLVGAGATGELF
TRBV6-4	.	ASSDSVAGEAF
TRBV29-1	.	SATGPDSNEKLF
TRBV9	.	ASSVVAGAGARNQPQH
TRBV27	.	ASSFERSSYNEQF
TRBV18	once	ASSPSQMANTEAF